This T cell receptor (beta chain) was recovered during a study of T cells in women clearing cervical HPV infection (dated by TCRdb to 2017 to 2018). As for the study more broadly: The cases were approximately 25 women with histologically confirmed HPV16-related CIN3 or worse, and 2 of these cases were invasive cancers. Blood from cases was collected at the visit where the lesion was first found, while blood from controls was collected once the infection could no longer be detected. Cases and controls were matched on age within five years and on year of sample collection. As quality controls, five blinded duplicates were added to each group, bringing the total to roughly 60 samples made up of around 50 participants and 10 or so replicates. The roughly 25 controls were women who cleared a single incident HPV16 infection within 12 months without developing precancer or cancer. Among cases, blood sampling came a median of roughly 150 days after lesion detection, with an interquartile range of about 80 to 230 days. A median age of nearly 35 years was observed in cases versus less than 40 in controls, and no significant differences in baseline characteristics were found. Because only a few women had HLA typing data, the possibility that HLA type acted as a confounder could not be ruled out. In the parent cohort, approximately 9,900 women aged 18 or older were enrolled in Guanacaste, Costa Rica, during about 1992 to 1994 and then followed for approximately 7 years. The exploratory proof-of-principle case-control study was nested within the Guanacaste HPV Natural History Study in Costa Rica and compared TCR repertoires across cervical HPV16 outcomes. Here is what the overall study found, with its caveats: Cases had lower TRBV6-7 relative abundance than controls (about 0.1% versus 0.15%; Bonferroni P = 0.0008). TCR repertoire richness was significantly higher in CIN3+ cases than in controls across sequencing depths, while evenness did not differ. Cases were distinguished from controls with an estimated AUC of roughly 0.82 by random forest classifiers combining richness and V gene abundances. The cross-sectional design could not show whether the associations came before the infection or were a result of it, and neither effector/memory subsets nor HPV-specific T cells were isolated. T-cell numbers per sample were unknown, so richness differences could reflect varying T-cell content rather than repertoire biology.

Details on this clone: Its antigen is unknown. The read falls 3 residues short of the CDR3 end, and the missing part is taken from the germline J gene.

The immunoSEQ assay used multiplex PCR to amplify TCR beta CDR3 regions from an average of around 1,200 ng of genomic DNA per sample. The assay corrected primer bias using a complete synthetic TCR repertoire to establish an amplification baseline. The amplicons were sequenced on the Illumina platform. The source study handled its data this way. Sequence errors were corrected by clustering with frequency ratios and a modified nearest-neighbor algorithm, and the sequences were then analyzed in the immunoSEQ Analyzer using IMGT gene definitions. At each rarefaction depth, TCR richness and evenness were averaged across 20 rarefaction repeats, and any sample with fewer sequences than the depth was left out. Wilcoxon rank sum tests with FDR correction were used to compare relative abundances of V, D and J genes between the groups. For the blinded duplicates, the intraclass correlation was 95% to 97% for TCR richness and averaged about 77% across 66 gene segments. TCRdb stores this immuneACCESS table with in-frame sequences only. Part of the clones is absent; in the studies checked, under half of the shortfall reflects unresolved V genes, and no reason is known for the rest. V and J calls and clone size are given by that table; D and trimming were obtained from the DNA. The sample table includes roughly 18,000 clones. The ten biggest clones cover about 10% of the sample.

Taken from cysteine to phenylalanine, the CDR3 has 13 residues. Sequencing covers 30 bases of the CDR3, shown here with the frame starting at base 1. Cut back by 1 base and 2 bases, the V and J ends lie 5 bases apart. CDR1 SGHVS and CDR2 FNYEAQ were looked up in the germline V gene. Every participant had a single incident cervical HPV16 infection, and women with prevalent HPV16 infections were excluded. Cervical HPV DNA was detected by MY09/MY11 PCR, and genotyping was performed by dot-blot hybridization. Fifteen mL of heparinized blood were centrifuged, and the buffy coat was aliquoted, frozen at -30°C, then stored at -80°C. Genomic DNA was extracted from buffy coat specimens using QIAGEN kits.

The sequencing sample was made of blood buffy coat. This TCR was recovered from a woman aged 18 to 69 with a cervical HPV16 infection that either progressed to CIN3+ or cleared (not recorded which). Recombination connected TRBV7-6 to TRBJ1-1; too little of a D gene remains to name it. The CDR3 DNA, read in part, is TGTGCCAGCAGCTTAGAAGGCAACACTGAA. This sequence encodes CASSLEGNTE. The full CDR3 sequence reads CASSLEGNTEAFF.